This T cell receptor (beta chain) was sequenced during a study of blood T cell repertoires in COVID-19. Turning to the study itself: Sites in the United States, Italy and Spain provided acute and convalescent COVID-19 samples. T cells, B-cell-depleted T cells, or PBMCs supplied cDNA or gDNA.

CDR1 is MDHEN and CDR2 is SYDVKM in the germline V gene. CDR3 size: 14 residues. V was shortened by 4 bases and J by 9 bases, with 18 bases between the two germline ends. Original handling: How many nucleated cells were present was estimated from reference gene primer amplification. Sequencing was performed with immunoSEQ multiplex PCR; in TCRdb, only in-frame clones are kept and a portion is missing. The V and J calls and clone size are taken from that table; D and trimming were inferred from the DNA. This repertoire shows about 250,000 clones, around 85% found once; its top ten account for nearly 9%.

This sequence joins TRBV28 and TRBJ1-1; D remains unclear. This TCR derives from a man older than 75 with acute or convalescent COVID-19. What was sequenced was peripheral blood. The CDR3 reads CASSSIPANNKAFF. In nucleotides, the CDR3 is TGTGCCAGCAGTTCGATTCCTGCTAATAATAAAGCTTTCTTT.